This T cell receptor (beta chain) comes out of a study of blood T cells in healthy people across ages. Peripheral blood samples of roughly 9.8 milliliters were drawn from each donor. A second PCR of 7 to 11 cycles used a sample-barcoded 5' primer and a J-beta primer mix. TCRdb re-called the 5' RACE reads with MiXCR, one entry per CDR3 protein. The sample has hundreds of thousands of distinct CDR3 sequences; roughly 24% are singletons. Germline loops: CDR1 MNHEY, CDR2 SVGAGI. The CDR3 runs to 13 residues. V shed 3 bases and J shed 8 bases, with 13 bases lying between them. This clonotype has more than one count but fewer than ten. These same records also appear under a second study, on T cells of mothers and their children. From that study: A few mothers and their six children, all healthy Caucasians, donated. Persisting microchimeric T cell clones went undetected.

This TCR was recovered from a boy aged 5 to 17 in good health. Input material: blood. J is TRBJ1-2 and V is TRBV6-5; D not resolved. The CDR3 loop is CASSYVLFDGYTF. In nucleotides, the CDR3 is TGTGCCAGCAGTTATGTCCTCTTCGACGGCTACACCTTC.